What follows is one TCR beta chain and its context. Clones were read by immunoSEQ multiplex PCR, and TCRdb kept only the in-frame ones, dropping some. The table includes 180,000 or so clones, roughly 91% detected once. V lost 0 bases and J 4 bases, leaving 10 bases between the germline ends. This CDR3 is built from 14 residues. Germline CDR1 and CDR2: SGHKS and YYEKEE (reference sequence). This sample was taken from a study of control samples from healthy donors and cancer patients. This rearrangement joins TRBV5-5 to TRBJ1-1; possibly TRBD1 for D (5 bases). The source is a woman in her twenties or thirties in good health. The sequenced sample consisted of blood. In nucleotides, the CDR3 is TGTGCCAGCAGCTTGGTGGAGGGGTTCACTGAAGCTTTCTTT. This translates into CASSLVEGFTEAFF.